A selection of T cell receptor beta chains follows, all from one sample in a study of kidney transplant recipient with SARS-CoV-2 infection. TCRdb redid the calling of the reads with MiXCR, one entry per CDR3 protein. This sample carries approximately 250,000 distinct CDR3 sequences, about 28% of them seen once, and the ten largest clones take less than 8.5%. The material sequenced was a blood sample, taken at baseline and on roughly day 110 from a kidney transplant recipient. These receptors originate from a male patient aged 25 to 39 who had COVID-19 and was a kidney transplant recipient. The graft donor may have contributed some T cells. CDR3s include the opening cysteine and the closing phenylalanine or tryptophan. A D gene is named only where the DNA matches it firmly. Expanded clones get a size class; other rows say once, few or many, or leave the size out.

TGCGCCAGCCGGAGCGGGAGGGGAGGAGGGGAGACCCAGTACTTC CASRSGRGGGETQYF TRBJ2-5 TRBV5-1 TRBD2 -
TGCAGTGCTGAGCCGAGGCTGTTTCGAAAGACCTATGGCTACACCTTC CSAEPRLFRKTYGYTF TRBJ1-2 TRBV20-1 - many
TGTGCCAGCAGCTTAGTGCCAGCAACTAATGAAAAACTGTTTTTT CASSLVPATNEKLFF TRBJ1-4 TRBV7-6 - many
TGTGCCAGCAGCTTGAGACGTGAAGCTTTCTTT CASSLRREAFF TRBJ1-1 TRBV5-6 - many
TGTGCCAGCATCAAACACAATAGTCGAAAGACCTATGGCTACACCTTC CASIKHNSRKTYGYTF TRBJ1-2 TRBV5-6 - many
TGCGCCAGCAGGGCCAGCGGGTCTGGAAACACCATATATTTT CASRASGSGNTIYF TRBJ1-3 TRBV5-1 - many
TGTGCCAGCTCACCACCGACCAACGAGCGCGAGCAGTACTTC CASSPPTNEREQYF TRBJ2-7 TRBV18 - many
TGTGCCAGCAGCTCACACCTAGCAGGGAGCAATGAGCAGTTCTTC CASSSHLAGSNEQFF TRBJ2-1 TRBV7-3 - -
TGTGCCAGCAGCGCTGCTAATTCAGCTCGAAAGACCTATGGCTACACCTTC CASSAANSARKTYGYTF TRBJ1-2 TRBV7-4 - many
TGTGCCAGCATGCGACTAGCGGGAGCGGGCACCGGGGAGCTGTTTTTT CASMRLAGAGTGELFF TRBJ2-2 TRBV6-5 TRBD2 many